Following are 11 T cell receptor beta chains from one sample sequenced in a study of blood T cell repertoires in COVID-19. Sequenced by immunoSEQ multiplex PCR; TCRdb stores in-frame clones only, minus some. This sample has about 82,000 clones, with roughly 80% found just once. The sequenced sample was peripheral blood. These receptors originate from a man between 60 and 75 years old with COVID-19, enrolled during active disease.

The rearrangement links TRBV5-1 to TRBJ2-5; 9 bases fit TRBD1. Germline-derived CDR1 and CDR2 are SGHRS and YFSETQ. There are 16 residues in the CDR3. The J segment lost 2 bases and the V segment lost 4 bases, leaving 9 bases of the junction unmatched. CDR3 DNA: TGCGCCAGCAGCCCGTCCGGGACAGGGAGACAAGAGACCCAGTACTTC. Amino acids: CASSPSGTGRQETQYF. The variable domain in full, completed from reference TRBV5-1 and TRBJ2-5, reads KAGVTQTPRYLIKTRGQQVTLSCSPISGHRSVSWYQQTPGQGLQFLFEYFSETQRNKGNFPGRFSGRQFSNSRSEMNVSTLELGDSALYLCASSPSGTGRQETQYFGPGTRLLVL.

The chain combines TRBV19 with TRBJ1-1; D not resolved. The CDR3 consists of 14 residues. Germline values: CDR1 LNHDA, CDR2 SQIVND (reference sequence). Deletions cut 6 bases from V and 5 bases from J, with 16 bases between. The DNA for the CDR3 is TGTGCCAGTAGAAGTAGCGAGGGTAGGACTGAAGCTTTCTTT. Protein product: CASRSSEGRTEAFF.

This clone was found once. The chain joins TRBV7-2 to TRBJ2-1, with TRBD2 matching over 10 bases. This CDR3 comprises 14 residues. Germline trimming cut 3 bases from V and 8 bases from J; bases unmatched to any gene: 4. The V gene's germline CDR1 is SGHTA and CDR2 FQGNSA. The chain's CDR3 is CASSFQRGGYEQFF. As DNA, the CDR3 is TGTGCCAGCAGCTTCCAGCGGGGGGGCTATGAGCAGTTCTTC.

V usage is TRBV6-1 and J usage is TRBJ2-2; D possibly corresponds to TRBD2 (7 bases). Germline V gene sequence: CDR1 MNHNS, CDR2 SASEGT. V gave up 2 bases and J gave up 4 bases, with 17 bases separating them. The CDR3 has 17 amino acids. CDR3 protein: CASSERGGGPGTGELFF. Here the CDR3 DNA reads TGTGCCAGCAGTGAAAGAGGGGGGGGGCCAGGCACCGGGGAGCTGTTTTTT.

In its sample, this clone was seen once. At one boundary the junction diverges from the germline segment, which might be a read error. The gene calls are TRBV7-7 and TRBJ2-1; 12 positions agree with TRBD2. Germline V gives CDR1 SSHAT, CDR2 FNYEAQ (reference sequence). CDR3 size: 16 residues. The DNA of the CDR3 is TGTGCTAGCAGCCCGGCGGGACTAGCGGGTCTAAATGAGCAGTTCTTC. It translates to CASSPAGLAGLNEQFF.

The rearrangement uses TRBV7-3 and TRBJ2-5, with 11 positions matching TRBD2. Germline values: CDR1 SGHTA, CDR2 FQGTGA. Unmatched junction bases numbered 6, after V lost 5 bases and J lost 7 bases. The CDR3 length is 14 residues. CDR3 amino acids: CASSLLAGEGTQYF. DNA of the CDR3: TGTGCCAGCAGCCTACTAGCGGGGGAAGGGACCCAGTACTTC.

The V call is TRBV11-2, the J call TRBJ2-1; D is perhaps TRBD2 (6 bases). Germline V gives CDR1 SGHAT, CDR2 FQNNGV. The CDR3 totals 18 residues. Trimming removed 4 bases at V and 1 base at J, with 20 bases between. The CDR3 reads CASSSLASRRKSYNEQFF. DNA of the CDR3: TGTGCCAGCAGCTCCCTAGCGTCCCGGCGCAAGTCCTACAATGAGCAGTTCTTC.

This clone has only a few counts. This chain uses TRBV5-4 with TRBJ1-1; TRBD1 aligns across 11 bases. The CDR3 covers 17 residues. The J segment lost 4 bases and the V segment lost 4 bases, leaving 12 bases of the junction unmatched. CDR1 SGHNT and CDR2 YYREEE come from the germline V gene (reference sequence). CDR3 in amino acids: CASSAPRTGGGGTEAFF. Written as DNA, the CDR3 is TGTGCCAGCAGCGCCCCCAGGACAGGGGGCGGGGGCACTGAAGCTTTCTTT.

This clone was detected only a few times. The rearrangement uses TRBV5-4 and TRBJ2-2; D gene ambiguous. Trimming removed 0 bases at V and 7 bases at J, with 13 bases between. The CDR3 covers 15 residues. Germline assignment: CDR1 SGHNT and CDR2 YYREEE (reference sequence). CDR3 DNA: TGTGCCAGCAGCTTGGAACCGCTAAAGAGCGGGGAGCTGTTTTTT. It codes for CASSLEPLKSGELFF.

V gene TRBV6-5 combines with J gene TRBJ1-3, with D uncertain. The germline V and J ends were trimmed by 4 bases and 0 bases, with 10 bases remaining between them. The CDR3 is made up of 15 amino acids. Germline V gene lookup returns CDR1 MNHEY and CDR2 SVGAGI. The CDR3 loop is CASSFDSISGNTIYF. CDR3 DNA sequence: TGTGCCAGCAGTTTTGACTCCATCTCTGGAAACACCATATATTTT.

As DNA, the CDR3 is TGTGCCAGCAGCTTACAGGGTTGGGTGAACACTGAAGCTTTCTTT. It translates to CASSLQGWVNTEAFF. The chain is built from TRBV7-2 and TRBJ1-1; possibly TRBD1 for D (5 bases). The CDR3 has 15 residues. V was shortened by 2 bases and J by 0 bases, with 10 bases between the two germline ends. In germline, CDR1 is SGHTA, CDR2 FQGNSA.